Following are 31 T cell receptor beta chains from one sample sequenced in a study of human T cells and chemical hapten exposure. Documented time point: patch test 1, 2 weeks after DPC sensitization. Treatment specified: therapeutic diphenylcyclopropenone sensitization with weekly scalp DPC. Each CDR3 protein is one row after TCRdb ran MiXCR on the RACE reads. Of approximately 90,000 distinct CDR3 sequences listed, roughly a tenth are singletons. The sequenced sample was whole blood, obtained in connection with sensitization to the hapten diphenylcyclopropenone (DPC). The source of these receptors is a man between 35 and 55 years old with alopecia areata. Some clones in this sample may be carry-over from other donors' samples.

This clonotype occurred many times. V is TRBV20-1 and J is TRBJ1-5; D call uncertain. Trimming cost V 2 bases and J 5 bases, with 13 bases left between them. This CDR3 has 14 residues. Germline assignment: CDR1 DFQATT and CDR2 SNEGSKA (reference sequence). The CDR3 region is CSARSGFVDQPQHF. The CDR3, as DNA: TGCAGTGCTAGATCGGGATTTGTTGATCAGCCCCAGCATTTT.

This clonotype was observed a few times. This rearrangement joins TRBV9 to TRBJ2-7; the D gene could be TRBD1 or TRBD2 (5 bases each). Trimming shortened V by 0 bases and J by 2 bases, and 12 bases separated the two germline ends. The germline V gene has CDR1 SGDLS and CDR2 YYNGEE. The CDR3 is 15 residues long. The CDR3 DNA follows: TGTGCCAGCAGCGTAGATGGAGGACAAACCTACGAGCAGTACTTC. This codes for CASSVDGGQTYEQYF.

Regarding this clonotype: A much larger clone lies one base from this, so it may be a read error. The chain has TRBV5-4 and TRBJ1-5; 7 nucleotides agree with TRBD1. CDR1 is SGHNT, CDR2 YYREEE, per germline (reference sequence). This CDR3 is built from 14 residues. CDR3 in amino acids: CASSSQGSGQPQNF. The DNA of the CDR3 is TGTGCCAGCAGCTCACAGGGGTCAGGTCAGCCCCAGAATTTT. Full variable domain (missing parts from reference TRBV5-4 and TRBJ1-5): ETGVTQSPTHLIKTRGQQVTLRCSSQSGHNTVSWYQQALGQGPQFIFQYYREEENGRGNFPPRFSGLQFPNYSSELNVNALELDDSALYLCASSSQGSGQPQNFGDGTRLSIL.

The V gene is TRBV7-9, the J gene TRBJ2-3; D remains unclear. The V gene lost 0 bases and the J gene lost 8 bases, with 15 bases spanning the gap. The CDR3 contains 15 residues. Germline V gene data show CDR1 as SEHNR and CDR2 as FQNEAQ (reference sequence). CDR3 region: CASSLAIGPQVTQYF. In DNA, the CDR3 is TGTGCCAGCAGCTTAGCCATCGGGCCCCAAGTTACGCAGTATTTT.

V usage is TRBV6-5 and J usage is TRBJ2-5, with D possibly TRBD2 on 5 matching bases. The length of the CDR3 is 15 residues. V shed 0 bases and J shed 1 base, with 9 bases lying between them. The germline V gene encodes CDR1 MNHEY and CDR2 SVGAGI. The CDR3, as DNA: TGTGCCAGCAGTTACTCGCCTGGACTCCAAGAGACCCAGTACTTC. This translates into CASSYSPGLQETQYF.

The sample holds many counts of this clonotype. V usage is TRBV5-1 and J usage is TRBJ2-3; 7 bases agree with TRBD2. Germline V gene data show CDR1 as SGHRS and CDR2 as YFSETQ. The CDR3 contains 14 residues. The V gene end was trimmed by 5 bases and the J gene end by 0 bases; junction bases not matched to a gene: 3. The CDR3 DNA reads as TGCGCCAGCAGTACTAGCGATAGCACAGATACGCAGTATTTT. Translated: CASSTSDSTDTQYF.

This chain connects TRBV27 to TRBJ2-7; 9 bases are shared with TRBD2. Looked up from germline, CDR1 is MNHEY and CDR2 is SMNVEV (reference sequence). Trimming took 2 bases from V and 4 from J; bases not matched to a gene: 9. The CDR3 length is 16 residues. CDR3 in amino acids: CASSLRLAGRDYEQYF. The CDR3, as DNA: TGTGCCAGCAGTTTACGTCTAGCGGGACGAGATTACGAGCAGTACTTC.

This clonotype has just a few counts. V is TRBV4-1 and J is TRBJ1-6; no firm D call. This CDR3 region has 16 residues. V was cut by 1 base and J by 8 bases, with 15 bases left in between. Germline CDR1 is MGHRA and CDR2 is YSYEKL. The CDR3 bases are TGCGCCAGCAGCCAAGGTACCGGGTATCAATATTCACCCCTCCACTTT. Translating gives CASSQGTGYQYSPLHF.

This clonotype appeared many times. V is TRBV7-9 and J is TRBJ1-2; 10 nucleotides match TRBD1. The CDR3 contains 15 residues. V gave up 5 bases and J gave up 3 bases; unmatched junction bases: 6. Germline V CDR1 and CDR2: SEHNR, FQNEAQ (reference sequence). The CDR3 DNA sequence: TGTGCCAGCAGCATTAGCGGACAGGGGGACTATGGCTACACCTTC. This encodes CASSISGQGDYGYTF.

This clonotype turned up a few times. This chain joins TRBV29-1 and TRBJ2-2; the match to TRBD2 covers 14 bases. Germline V gene sequence: CDR1 SQVTM, CDR2 ANQGSEA. The CDR3 spans 14 residues. The J segment lost 8 bases and the V segment lost 7 bases, leaving 6 bases of the junction unmatched. The CDR3 protein is CSAAGLAGEGELFF. The DNA of the CDR3 is TGCAGCGCCGCGGGACTAGCGGGAGAGGGGGAGCTGTTTTTT.

This sequence joins TRBV7-6 and TRBJ1-1; 8 bases fit TRBD1. The CDR3 runs to 16 residues. The V segment lost 4 bases and the J segment 5 bases; nucleotides outside the gene matches: 12. In germline, CDR1 is SGHVS, CDR2 FNYEAQ. CDR3 nucleotides: TGTGCCAGCAGCTCGTCGGACAGGGTCAGGTTGACTGAAGCTTTCTTT. It is translated as CASSSSDRVRLTEAFF.

The rearrangement uses TRBV6-2 or TRBV6-3 and TRBJ1-1; D is perhaps TRBD1 (5 bases). CDR1 MNHEY and CDR2 SVGEGT come from the germline V gene. V was clipped by 5 bases and J by 8 bases, with 15 bases between them. The CDR3 length is 13 residues. The CDR3 is CASSPGTAAEAFF. Here the CDR3 DNA reads TGTGCCAGCAGTCCCGGGACGGCAGCCGAAGCTTTCTTT.

In its sample, this clonotype was seen a few times. V usage is TRBV5-5 and J usage is TRBJ1-1; 10 bases agree with TRBD1. CDR3 length equals 15 residues. Trimming removed 3 bases from V and 4 bases from J; junction bases left unmatched: 6. The germline gives CDR1 SGHKS, CDR2 YYEKEE (reference sequence). CDR3: CASSSWDRGGTEAFF. Here the CDR3 DNA reads TGTGCCAGCAGCTCCTGGGACAGGGGTGGCACTGAAGCTTTCTTT.

The gene calls are TRBV7-3 and TRBJ2-2; the match to TRBD1 covers 8 bases. Germline CDR1 is SGHTA and CDR2 is FQGTGA. This CDR3 contains 15 residues. V lost 5 bases to trimming and J lost 4 bases; unmatched junction nucleotides: 6. CDR3 sequence reads: CASSPWTGSTGELFF. For the CDR3, the DNA is TGTGCCAGCAGCCCCTGGACAGGGAGCACCGGGGAGCTGTTTTTT. The full variable domain, its missing parts supplied by reference TRBV7-3 and TRBJ2-2, is GAGVSQTPSNKVTEKGKYVELRCDPISGHTALYWYRQSLGQGPEFLIYFQGTGAADDSGLPNDRFFAVRPEGSVSTLKIQRTERGDSAVYLCASSPWTGSTGELFFGEGSRLTVL.

This clonotype was seen many times. This sequence joins TRBV25-1 and TRBJ2-7; the D gene is possibly TRBD1 (5 bases). Germline CDR1 reads MGHDK; CDR2 reads SYGVNS. V was clipped by 1 base and J by 3 bases, with 7 bases between them. CDR3 length: 13 residues. The CDR3 is CASSEWGLYEQYV. The CDR3 DNA sequence: TGTGCCAGCAGTGAATGGGGCCTCTACGAGCAGTACGTC.

This clonotype has at least ten counts. The chain uses TRBV28 and TRBJ2-4; D is uncertain. Germline CDR1 reads MDHEN; CDR2 reads SYDVKM. V was cut by 11 bases and J by 1 base, with 6 bases left in between. This CDR3 region has 11 residues. CDR3 bases: TGTGCCCGCTCCGCCAAAAACATTCAGTACTTC. Its protein product is CARSAKNIQYF.

The V gene is TRBV20-1, the J gene TRBJ2-1; 11 nucleotides match TRBD2. Trimming at V came to 1 base and at J to 0 bases, leaving 8 bases not matched to a gene. Germline CDR1 and CDR2: DFQATT and SNEGSKA (reference sequence). The CDR3 loop spans 18 amino acids. CDR3 residues: CSARAGTSGIYSYNEQFF. CDR3 nucleotides: TGCAGTGCTAGAGCCGGGACTAGCGGAATCTACTCCTACAATGAGCAGTTCTTC.

The chain employs TRBV12-3 or TRBV12-4 and TRBJ2-5; D perhaps matches TRBD2 (6 bases). This CDR3 region has 16 residues. V dropped 2 bases and J dropped 2 bases, with 15 bases sitting between them. CDR3 sequence (DNA): TGTGCCAGCAGTTTATCCCCGGGACTCGGACAAGAGACCCAGTACTTC. It translates to CASSLSPGLGQETQYF.

This chain links TRBV20-1 with TRBJ1-6, with D hard to call. Germline V CDR1 and CDR2: DFQATT, SNEGSKA (reference sequence). V gave up 2 bases and J gave up 7 bases, with 15 bases separating them. This CDR3 is built from 15 residues. The DNA of the CDR3 is TGCAGTGCTAGACAGGACGGTGTCCCAAATTCACCCCTCCACTTT. Its translation: CSARQDGVPNSPLHF.

The V gene is TRBV6-2 or TRBV6-3, the J gene TRBJ1-1, with 10 bases that match TRBD1. The CDR3 totals 18 residues. Germline CDR1 MNHEY, CDR2 SVGEGT. V trimming: 0 bases; J trimming: 0 bases; junction bases outside the gene matches: 7. The CDR3 region is CASSYSDRGKFMNTEAFF. In DNA form, the CDR3 reads TGTGCCAGCAGTTACTCGGACAGGGGGAAGTTCATGAACACTGAAGCTTTCTTT.

This clonotype was counted between two and nine times. The chain recombines TRBV6-5 with TRBJ2-7; possible D gene TRBD1, 5 bases. This CDR3 has 14 residues. V was cut by 6 bases and J by 2 bases, with 14 bases left in between. Per germline, CDR1 MNHEY and CDR2 SVGAGI. In DNA form, the CDR3 reads TGTGCCAGCAGAGCTGCGGACACTACCTACGAGCAGTACTTC. Translation gives CASRAADTTYEQYF.

This chain uses TRBV6-5 with TRBJ2-7; 10 nucleotides agree with TRBD2. Germline V lookup: CDR1 MNHEY, CDR2 SVGAGI. With V trimmed by 0 bases and J by 2 bases, 1 base remained unmatched. The CDR3 is 15 residues long. The CDR3 nucleotides are TGTGCCAGCAGTTACTCGCTAGCGGGGGCCTACGAGCAGTACTTC. Residues: CASSYSLAGAYEQYF.

Only a few counts were recorded for this clonotype. The CDR3 here is CASSEGLAGLDNEQFF. In DNA, the CDR3 is TGTGCCAGCAGTGAGGGACTAGCGGGATTAGACAATGAGCAGTTCTTC. The chain couples TRBV6-5 to TRBJ2-1, with TRBD2 identical over 13 bases. The CDR3 sequence is 16 residues long. With 5 bases clipped from V and 5 bases from J, the junction kept 6 bases outside the gene matches. Germline V gives CDR1 MNHEY, CDR2 SVGAGI.

This clonotype was counted a few times. One end of the junction fails to match germline, which may point to a read error. The chain is built from TRBV11-1 and TRBJ2-1; D is perhaps TRBD1 (5 bases). The germline V gene has CDR1 SGHAT and CDR2 FQDESV (reference sequence). The CDR3 is 12 residues long. CDR3 loop: CASSLGVYEQFF. The CDR3 DNA reads TGTGCCAGCAGTTTAGGGGTCTATGAGCAGTTCTTC.

The genes are TRBV12-3 or TRBV12-4 and TRBJ2-3, with D tentatively TRBD2 (6 bases). V was clipped by 6 bases and J by 0 bases, with 7 bases between them. This CDR3 contains 13 residues. The CDR3 loop reads CASRAGSTDTQYF. The CDR3 bases are TGTGCCAGCAGGGCGGGAAGCACAGATACGCAGTATTTT.

In its sample, this clonotype was seen many times. The rearrangement links TRBV11-2 to TRBJ1-4, with D uncertain. The V and J ends lost 0 bases and 4 bases respectively, with 9 bases between them. The V gene's germline CDR1 is SGHAT and CDR2 FQNNGV. This CDR3 is 15 amino acids long. CDR3 sequence (DNA): TGTGCCAGCAGCTTAGACGGGGTCGGTAATGAAAAACTGTTTTTT. Protein sequence: CASSLDGVGNEKLFF.

This clonotype has at least ten counts. Sequence at one end of the junction differs from germline and may be a read error. The chain links TRBV7-7 to TRBJ1-5; D remains unclear. From germline, CDR1 is SSHAT and CDR2 FNYEAQ (reference sequence). There are 13 residues in the CDR3. The CDR3 coding sequence is TGTGCTAGCAGCCCTCAAGAGAATCAGCCCCAGCATTTT. Protein sequence: CASSPQENQPQHF.

In its sample, this clonotype was seen many times. The chain combines TRBV10-3 with TRBJ1-5, with 7 bases that match TRBD1. Losses at the gene ends were 6 bases for V and 8 bases for J; bases not matched to a gene: 10. The CDR3 is made up of 14 amino acids. Germline-derived CDR1 and CDR2 are ENHRY and SYGVKD. The CDR3 reads CAISPSQGTEPQHF. The CDR3 DNA sequence: TGTGCCATCAGCCCTTCACAGGGGACGGAGCCCCAGCATTTT.

There are a few counts of this clonotype. The chain links TRBV6-1 to TRBJ2-5; D might be TRBD2 (5 bases). The V end was cut by 0 bases, the J end by 1 base, with 9 bases between. The germline CDR1 and CDR2 sequences are MNHNS and SASEGT. The CDR3 is 15 amino acids. The CDR3 sequence: CASSEAAAGQETQYF. The CDR3 nucleotides are TGTGCCAGCAGTGAAGCGGCGGCGGGCCAAGAGACCCAGTACTTC.

This clonotype turned up a few times. This chain joins TRBV20-1 and TRBJ1-5, with 9 bases aligning to TRBD1. This CDR3 comprises 16 residues. The germline V gene encodes CDR1 DFQATT and CDR2 SNEGSKA (reference sequence). J gave up 6 bases and V 0 bases, and 9 bases lay outside the gene matches. The CDR3 loop reads CSARELTGTGSQPQHF. In DNA, the CDR3 is TGCAGTGCTAGAGAACTAACCGGGACAGGGAGTCAGCCCCAGCATTTT.

V gene TRBV14 combines with J gene TRBJ2-7; 10 positions match TRBD2. The CDR3 length is 13 residues. V shed 4 bases, J shed 9 bases, and the junction held 6 bases outside the gene matches. The germline CDR1 and CDR2 sequences are SGHDN and FVKESK. CDR3 amino acids: CASSLGLADWQYF. CDR3 bases: TGTGCCAGCAGCCTTGGACTAGCGGACTGGCAGTACTTC.